The 27 T cell receptor beta chains below were found in one sample sequenced in a study of T-cell memory formation after mild COVID-19. One entry per CDR3 protein results from TCRdb running MiXCR on the 5' RACE reads. The sample has about 130,000 distinct CDR3 sequences; approximately 5.9% are singletons. The sample comprised PBMCs or a T cell subset sorted from them (not recorded which). The receptor source for this set is an adult woman who had mild COVID-19 (a few samples of this study predate the infection). Cell type and time point are not known.

The sample holds a few counts of this clonotype. DNA for the CDR3: TGTGCCAGTAGTTTTCAGGGATACTATGGCTACACCTTC. Its translation: CASSFQGYYGYTF. V usage is TRBV19 and J usage is TRBJ1-2, with a possible D match to TRBD1 (5 bases). This CDR3 comprises 13 residues. Germline V gives CDR1 LNHDA, CDR2 SQIVND (reference sequence). V was shortened by 5 bases and J by 3 bases, with 10 bases between the two germline ends.

The CDR3 region has the DNA TGTGCCAGCAGCGTAGATCCAGCGGGGGGGCAGAATGAGCAGTTCTTC. Translated, it gives CASSVDPAGGQNEQFF. The rearrangement joins TRBV9 to TRBJ2-1; 10 positions match TRBD2. The CDR3 is 16 residues long. With V trimmed by 0 bases and J by 7 bases, 7 bases remained unmatched. CDR1 is SGDLS, CDR2 YYNGEE, per germline.

This chain links TRBV7-2 with TRBJ2-1; 9 bases are shared with TRBD2. With 1 base clipped from V and 3 bases from J, the junction kept 10 bases outside the gene matches. Germline CDR1 reads SGHTA; CDR2 reads FQGNSA. This CDR3 comprises 18 residues. CDR3 in amino acids: CASSLVGILAGIYNEQFF. The CDR3 DNA reads as TGTGCCAGCAGCTTAGTCGGGATTCTAGCGGGGATCTACAATGAGCAGTTCTTC.

Only a few counts were recorded for this clonotype. The chain uses TRBV19 and TRBJ1-2, with D hard to call. CDR3 length equals 13 residues. Looked up from germline, CDR1 is LNHDA and CDR2 is SQIVND (reference sequence). The V gene lost 6 bases and the J gene lost 3 bases, with 11 bases spanning the gap. CDR3 sequence: CASRLGKDYGYTF. CDR3 coding DNA: TGTGCCAGTAGATTGGGGAAGGACTATGGCTACACCTTC.

This clonotype was seen only a few times. The chain is built from TRBV7-9 and TRBJ2-2; 7 bases match TRBD1. The length of the CDR3 is 17 residues. Germline values: CDR1 SEHNR, CDR2 FQNEAQ (reference sequence). Losses at the gene ends were 2 bases for V and 0 bases for J; bases not matched to a gene: 6. Here the CDR3 reads CASSLKLRGPNTGELFF. DNA of the CDR3: TGTGCCAGCAGCTTAAAGTTGAGGGGGCCGAACACCGGGGAGCTGTTTTTT.

This rearrangement joins TRBV27 to TRBJ2-3, with D possibly being TRBD2 (6 bases). This CDR3 is built from 15 residues. The germline V gene has CDR1 MNHEY and CDR2 SMNVEV (reference sequence). V was shortened by 2 bases and J by 3 bases, with 12 bases between the two germline ends. The chain's CDR3 is CASSLPGVGTDTQYF. The CDR3 DNA reads TGTGCCAGCAGTTTACCGGGAGTAGGGACAGATACGCAGTATTTT.

This clonotype has a count of ten or more. This chain connects TRBV4-1 to TRBJ2-3; D possibly uses TRBD1 or TRBD2 (6 bases each). Trimming stripped 0 bases from V and 2 bases from J, with 15 bases between. Germline lookup yields CDR1 MGHRA and CDR2 YSYEKL. This CDR3 comprises 17 residues. The CDR3 loop is CASSQDGLRGDTDTQYF. DNA of the CDR3: TGCGCCAGCAGCCAAGATGGGTTGAGGGGGGACACAGATACGCAGTATTTT.

This clonotype occurred many times. This chain uses TRBV20-1 with TRBJ1-2; D not certain. V was trimmed by 5 bases and J by 5 bases, leaving 18 bases between them. Per germline, CDR1 DFQATT and CDR2 SNEGSKA (reference sequence). This CDR3 spans 14 amino acids. Here the CDR3 DNA reads TGCAGTGCTCTCGGACCTCCGCCCGTTTATGGCTACACCTTC. As protein: CSALGPPPVYGYTF.

Many counts were recorded for this clonotype. The chain links TRBV7-8 to TRBJ2-3; the match to TRBD1 covers 8 bases. This CDR3 has 15 residues. Per the germline V gene, CDR1 is SGHVS and CDR2 is FQNEAQ. Losses at the gene ends were 5 bases for V and 4 bases for J; bases not matched to a gene: 8. The CDR3: CASSPNHRGSDTQYF. The CDR3 DNA sequence: TGTGCCAGCAGCCCTAACCACAGGGGGTCAGATACGCAGTATTTT.

This clonotype came up a few times. This sequence joins TRBV9 and TRBJ1-6; tentatively, D is TRBD1 (6 bases). The CDR3 has 16 residues. Germline V CDR1 and CDR2: SGDLS, YYNGEE. The ends were cut back, 0 bases at V and 7 bases at J, with 14 bases in the middle. The CDR3 here is CASSVEGGQANSPLHF. The CDR3 DNA follows: TGTGCCAGCAGCGTAGAGGGGGGCCAGGCGAATTCACCCCTCCACTTT.

V is TRBV10-3 and J is TRBJ2-1, with D maybe TRBD1 (6 bases). Germline V gene sequence: CDR1 ENHRY, CDR2 SYGVKD. V was clipped by 6 bases and J by 5 bases, with 14 bases between them. The CDR3 consists of 14 residues. This CDR3 reads CAIRGAAGHNEQFF. The CDR3 nucleotides read TGTGCCATCAGGGGGGCCGCGGGCCACAATGAGCAGTTCTTC.

In this sample, this clonotype turned up many times. The genes are TRBV12-3 or TRBV12-4 and TRBJ2-1; D possibly corresponds to TRBD1 (6 bases). The CDR3 has 14 amino acids. Deletions cut 6 bases from V and 6 bases from J, with 15 bases between. DNA of the CDR3: TGTGCCAGCAGCAGGGACAAGAGCGGCAATGAGCAGTTCTTC. It translates to CASSRDKSGNEQFF.

This clonotype came up a few times. V gene TRBV30 combines with J gene TRBJ1-6; no reliable D call. V was shortened by 1 base and J by 9 bases, with 10 bases between the two germline ends. This CDR3 has 13 residues. Germline V gives CDR1 GTSNPN, CDR2 SVGIG (reference sequence). The CDR3 protein is CAWSGRNGSPLHF. CDR3 sequence (DNA): TGTGCCTGGAGTGGACGTAACGGTTCACCCCTCCACTTT.

The V call is TRBV25-1, the J call TRBJ1-2; TRBD1 matches at 8 bases. V shed 3 bases and J 2 bases; nucleotides not matched to a gene: 5. The CDR3 has 15 residues. From germline, CDR1 is MGHDK and CDR2 SYGVNS. The CDR3 here is CASSDDRGPNYGYTF. The CDR3 coding sequence is TGTGCCAGCAGTGACGACAGGGGCCCCAACTATGGCTACACCTTC.

This clonotype has ten or more counts. This sequence joins TRBV7-6 and TRBJ1-5; perhaps TRBD1 as D (5 bases). Germline V gives CDR1 SGHVS, CDR2 FNYEAQ. The CDR3 length is 15 residues. The ends were cut back, 2 bases at V and 6 bases at J, with 14 bases in the middle. The CDR3 protein is CASSLSPRGVQPQHF. The CDR3, as DNA: TGTGCCAGCAGCTTATCTCCCCGGGGGGTTCAGCCCCAGCATTTT.

The chain joins TRBV29-1 to TRBJ1-1; the D gene is possibly TRBD1 (5 bases). The germline V and J ends were trimmed by 7 bases and 1 base, with 13 bases remaining between them. CDR1 SQVTM and CDR2 ANQGSEA come from the germline V gene. The CDR3 consists of 13 residues. CDR3 sequence reads: CSARGAGNTEAFF. CDR3 bases: TGCAGCGCCCGAGGGGCAGGGAACACTGAAGCTTTCTTT. Using reference TRBV29-1 and TRBJ1-1 for the parts outside the CDR3, the full variable domain is SAVISQKPSRDICQRGTSLTIQCQVDSQVTMMFWYRQQPGQSLTLIATANQGSEATYESGFVIDKFPISRPNLTFSTLTVSNMSPEDSSIYLCSARGAGNTEAFFGQGTRLTVV.

This clonotype was found a few times. CDR3 nucleotides: TGTGCCAGCAGTTTGAGACAGGGCCACGGAGAGCAGTTCTTC. Encoded protein: CASSLRQGHGEQFF. The genes are TRBV6-2 or TRBV6-3 and TRBJ2-1, with 7 bases fitting TRBD1. Trimming at V came to 4 bases and at J to 10 bases, leaving 10 bases not matched to a gene. This CDR3 has 14 residues. From germline, CDR1 is MNHEY and CDR2 SVGEGT.

The chain joins TRBV3-1 to TRBJ2-6, with D possibly matching TRBD2 (6 bases). Trimming took 5 bases from V and 2 from J, leaving 13 bases between them. CDR1 and CDR2 (germline): LGHDT, YNNKEL (reference sequence). This CDR3 is 16 amino acids long. CDR3 in amino acids: CASSYSRGTGANVLTF. The CDR3 region has the DNA TGTGCCAGCAGCTACTCCCGCGGGACTGGGGCCAACGTCCTGACTTTC.

This clonotype was observed at least ten times. V and J are TRBV6-6 and TRBJ2-2, with 8 bases matching TRBD1. The CDR3 contains 17 residues. Germline CDR1 is MNHNY and CDR2 is SVGAGI (reference sequence). V was pared by 2 bases and J by 3 bases, with 8 bases of the junction left unmatched. CDR3 nucleotide sequence: TGTGCCAGCAGTTACCCAGACAGGGGTGCGTACACCGGGGAGCTGTTTTTT. This encodes CASSYPDRGAYTGELFF.

At least ten counts were recorded for this clonotype. The chain couples TRBV7-2 to TRBJ2-3; 12 bases align to TRBD2. The trim removed 1 base at V and 5 bases at J, leaving 10 bases unmatched. CDR1 is SGHTA, CDR2 FQGNSA, per germline. The CDR3 length is 18 residues. CDR3 amino acids: CASSLVAASGGAQDTQYF. The CDR3 region has the DNA TGTGCCAGCAGCTTAGTAGCGGCTAGCGGGGGGGCCCAAGATACGCAGTATTTT.

This clonotype appeared many times. The gene calls are TRBV7-3 and TRBJ2-2, with TRBD1 as a possible D gene (6 bases). The CDR3 runs 16 residues. V gave up 8 bases and J gave up 2 bases, with 18 bases separating them. Germline V lookup: CDR1 SGHTA, CDR2 FQGTGA. The DNA of the CDR3 is TGTGCCAGCCTCACCACCGGGACATTAAACACCGGGGAGCTGTTTTTT. Its translation: CASLTTGTLNTGELFF.

This clonotype appeared a few times. The gene calls are TRBV21-1 and TRBJ2-5; the table's D call TRBD1 went unverified against the DNA. TRBV21-1 is termed a pseudogene. This CDR3 is 15 amino acids long. The CDR3 sequence: CASSNPGAFQETQYF. For the CDR3, the DNA is TGTGCCAGCAGCAACCCGGGAGCGTTCCAAGAGACCCAGTACTTC.

This clonotype was found a few times. V is TRBV6-2 or TRBV6-3 and J is TRBJ2-1; TRBD2 agrees at 7 bases. Germline CDR1 is MNHEY and CDR2 is SVGEGT. Trimming cost V 2 bases and J 2 bases; bases outside gene matches: 3. This CDR3 is built from 15 residues. CDR3 protein: CASSYGGSTYNEQFF. The CDR3 bases are TGTGCCAGCAGTTACGGCGGGAGTACCTACAATGAGCAGTTCTTC.

This clonotype has ten or more counts. CDR3 coding DNA: TGTGCCAGCAGCCCTTTACAGACTCTCACAGATACGCAGTATTTT. Its translation: CASSPLQTLTDTQYF. This chain uses TRBV11-2 with TRBJ2-3; D is unclear. The CDR3 has 15 amino acids. Per the germline V gene, CDR1 is SGHAT and CDR2 is FQNNGV. V lost 5 bases to trimming and J lost 2 bases, with 14 bases between them.

This clonotype was observed a handful of times. The chain combines TRBV4-1 with TRBJ2-7; TRBD2 matches 7 bases. V was clipped by 4 bases and J by 7 bases; unmatched bases: 13. This CDR3 contains 15 residues. The germline V gene encodes CDR1 MGHRA and CDR2 YSYEKL. The CDR3 region is CASSLSAGTGREQYF. The CDR3 DNA sequence: TGCGCCAGCAGCCTCTCAGCGGGGACCGGTAGGGAGCAGTACTTC.

The rearrangement joins TRBV24-1 to TRBJ2-1; TRBD2 matches at 7 bases. The germline V gene has CDR1 KGHDR and CDR2 SFDVKD. Losses at the gene ends were 3 bases for V and 0 bases for J; bases not matched to a gene: 10. The CDR3 totals 18 residues. The CDR3 is CATSDSRGGGGSYNEQFF. The CDR3 bases are TGTGCCACCAGTGATAGCCGGGGTGGGGGGGGCTCCTACAATGAGCAGTTCTTC.

This clonotype occurred many times. The gene calls are TRBV7-2 and TRBJ2-5, with 11 bases aligning to TRBD2. J was trimmed by 0 bases and V by 3 bases; bases with no gene match: 9. The CDR3 has 18 amino acids. Per germline, CDR1 SGHTA and CDR2 FQGNSA. The CDR3, as DNA: TGTGCCAGCAGCTTTAGCGGGAGGGCCTTCTCGAACCAAGAGACCCAGTACTTC. This sequence encodes CASSFSGRAFSNQETQYF.